A selection of T cell receptor beta chains follows, all from one sample in a study of cytomegalovirus exposure and HLA in healthy donors. TCRdb's table, derived via immunoSEQ multiplex PCR, lists solely in-frame clones and lacks some. This repertoire shows roughly 200,000 clones, around three quarters found once; its top ten account for roughly 2%. Sequencing input: PBMCs. These receptors all come from a man aged 25 to 45 in good health and CMV-seronegative. CDR3s include the opening cysteine and the closing phenylalanine or tryptophan. A D gene is named only where the DNA matches it firmly. The listing skips clone size in some rows; elsewhere it reads once, few, many or a size class.

V	D	J	size	DNA	CDR3
TRBV2	TRBD2	TRBJ2-3	-	TGTGCCAGCAGTGAGACTAGCGGGACAGATACGCAGTATTTT	CASSETSGTDTQYF
TRBV2	-	TRBJ2-7	-	TGTGCCAGCAGTGAACTGACAGTTCAGTACTTC	CASSELTVQYF
TRBV4-1	-	TRBJ1-5	-	TGCGCCAGCAGCCAAGCGGCGGGTTGGAGCAATCAGCCCCAGCATTTT	CASSQAAGWSNQPQHF
TRBV19	TRBD1	TRBJ1-1	-	TGTGCCAGTAGTATAGGACAGGGTCTGAACACTGAAGCTTTCTTT	CASSIGQGLNTEAFF
TRBV5-6	-	TRBJ2-7	-	TGTGCCAGCAGCCCGAAACTGAACTCCTACGAGCAGTACTTC	CASSPKLNSYEQYF
TRBV7-9	-	TRBJ2-2	-	TGTGCCAGTTGGGACCGGGACTTCCCCACCGGGGAGCTGTTTTTT	CASWDRDFPTGELFF
TRBV6-5	-	TRBJ1-1	-	TGTGCCAGCAGACCCACGGACAGGAACACTGAAGCTTTCTTT	CASRPTDRNTEAFF
TRBV6-5	TRBD1	TRBJ2-1	-	TGTGCCAGCGGTAAGACAGGGGGCCTCTACAATGAGCAGTTCTTC	CASGKTGGLYNEQFF
TRBV27	-	TRBJ1-2	-	TGTGCCAGCAGTAGTACAGGAGGGCTTTTCTATGGCTACACCTTC	CASSSTGGLFYGYTF
TRBV18	-	TRBJ2-7	-	TGTGCCAGCTCACCGAGCTCCTCCTACGAGCAGTACTTC	CASSPSSSYEQYF
TRBV2	TRBD2	TRBJ2-1	-	TGTGCCAGCAGTGAACCCCGGAGCGGGGACAATGAGCAGTTCTTC	CASSEPRSGDNEQFF
TRBV29-1	-	TRBJ2-2	-	TGCAGCGTGGGAACAGGGATCGGGGAGCTGTTTTTT	CSVGTGIGELFF
TRBV7-9	TRBD2	TRBJ2-2	-	TGTGCCAGCAGCGATAGGGTAGCTAGCGGGAGCACCGGGGAGCTGTTTTTT	CASSDRVASGSTGELFF
TRBV2	-	TRBJ2-1	-	TGTGCCAGCGGTGAATTTCGCAGTCTCAATGAGCAGTTCTTC	CASGEFRSLNEQFF
TRBV6-6	-	TRBJ1-5	-	TGTGCCAGCAATCCCAGGGGTCAGCCCCAGCATTTT	CASNPRGQPQHF
TRBV19	-	TRBJ2-7	-	TGTGCCAGTAGCTCAGGGCGATCCTACGAGCAGTACTTC	CASSSGRSYEQYF
TRBV6-5	TRBD1	TRBJ1-5	-	TGTGCCAGCTCGGGACAGGGTATCAATCAGCCCCAGCATTTT	CASSGQGINQPQHF
TRBV7-6	TRBD2	TRBJ2-1	-	TGTGCCAGCAGCGCGGGACTAGCGGGTTACAATGAGCAGTTCTTC	CASSAGLAGYNEQFF
TRBV27	TRBD1	TRBJ1-2	-	TGTGCCAGCAGTTGGGACAGGGGTTCCAACTATGGCTACACCTTC	CASSWDRGSNYGYTF
TRBV19	-	TRBJ2-2	-	TGTGCCAGTACCCAGCGGGCGAACACCGGGGAGCTGTTTTTT	CASTQRANTGELFF
TRBV6-5	-	TRBJ1-1	-	TGTGCCAGCAGACGACAGTTTGAAGCTTTCTTT	CASRRQFEAFF
TRBV5-1	-	TRBJ1-2	-	TGCGCCAGCAGCTTGGGCCACAGGGATCCCCTCTATGGCTACACCTTC	CASSLGHRDPLYGYTF
TRBV29-1	-	TRBJ1-2	-	TGCAGCGTGACTGGACATTTCTATGGCTACACCTTC	CSVTGHFYGYTF
TRBV6-1	-	TRBJ1-5	-	TGTGCCAGCAGTGCCATACAGGGAAAGGGTCAGCCCCAGCATTTT	CASSAIQGKGQPQHF
TRBV28	TRBD1	TRBJ2-3	-	TGTGCCAGCAGTTTAGGGACAGGGGGCACAGATACGCAGTATTTT	CASSLGTGGTDTQYF
TRBV11-2	-	TRBJ2-7	-	TGTGCCAGCAGCCCACTGCGTACCTACGAGCAGTACTTC	CASSPLRTYEQYF
TRBV19	TRBD1	TRBJ1-2	-	TGTGCCAGTAGTATAGATCTTCAGGGGGAAGCTAACTATGGCTACACCTTC	CASSIDLQGEANYGYTF
TRBV9	TRBD2	TRBJ2-2	-	TGTGCCAGCAGCGCGGGACTAGCGGACACCGGGGAGCTGTTTTTT	CASSAGLADTGELFF
TRBV6-6	TRBD1	TRBJ2-7	-	TGTGCCAGCAGTTCCTCGGACAGGGGGCATATATACGAGCAGTACTTC	CASSSSDRGHIYEQYF
TRBV7-2	-	TRBJ2-1	-	TGTGCCAGCAGCCGTGCACAGGTCCGATACAATGAGCAGTTCTTC	CASSRAQVRYNEQFF
TRBV6-1	-	TRBJ2-2	few	TGTGCCAGCAGGACTCGGGTATTTGACACCGGGGAGCTGTTTTTT	CASRTRVFDTGELFF